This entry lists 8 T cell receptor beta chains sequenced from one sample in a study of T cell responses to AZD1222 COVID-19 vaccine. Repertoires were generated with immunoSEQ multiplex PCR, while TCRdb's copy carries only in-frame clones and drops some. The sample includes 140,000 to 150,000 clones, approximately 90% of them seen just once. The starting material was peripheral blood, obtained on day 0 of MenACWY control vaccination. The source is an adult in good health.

CDR3 DNA sequence: TGTGCCAGCAGCAAGAGCGGGAACTACAATGAGCAGTTCTTC. It encodes CASSKSGNYNEQFF. This chain joins TRBV11-2 and TRBJ2-1, with 7 bases aligning to TRBD2. The CDR3 sequence is 14 residues long. V gave up 5 bases and J gave up 3 bases; unmatched junction bases: 4. Looked up from germline, CDR1 is SGHAT and CDR2 is FQNNGV.

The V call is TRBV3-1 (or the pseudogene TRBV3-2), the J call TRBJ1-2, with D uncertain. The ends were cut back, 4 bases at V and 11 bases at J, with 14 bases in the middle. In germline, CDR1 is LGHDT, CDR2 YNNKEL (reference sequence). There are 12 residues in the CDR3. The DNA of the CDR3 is TGTGCCAGCAGCCCCGTGGAGGGAGGGTACACCTTC. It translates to CASSPVEGGYTF.

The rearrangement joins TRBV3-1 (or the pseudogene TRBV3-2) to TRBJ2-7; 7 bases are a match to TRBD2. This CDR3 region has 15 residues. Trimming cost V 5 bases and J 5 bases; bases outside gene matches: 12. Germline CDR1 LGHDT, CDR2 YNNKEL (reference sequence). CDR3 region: CASSDHGGGEDEQYF. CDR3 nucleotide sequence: TGTGCCAGCAGCGATCATGGGGGAGGGGAAGACGAGCAGTACTTC.

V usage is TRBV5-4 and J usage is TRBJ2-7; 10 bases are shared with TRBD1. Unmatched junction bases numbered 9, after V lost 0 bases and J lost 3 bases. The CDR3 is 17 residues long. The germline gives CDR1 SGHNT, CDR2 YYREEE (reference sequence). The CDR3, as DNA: TGTGCCAGCAGCTTGGCCCTGGACAGGGGGGGCAGCTACGAGCAGTACTTC. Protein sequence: CASSLALDRGGSYEQYF.

CDR3 in amino acids: CASNNPVGIGNTIYF. The DNA for the CDR3 is TGTGCCAGTAACAATCCCGTAGGGATTGGAAACACCATATATTTT. The chain joins TRBV19 to TRBJ1-3; D remains unclear. V was shortened by 7 bases and J by 3 bases, with 16 bases between the two germline ends. Germline values: CDR1 LNHDA, CDR2 SQIVND (reference sequence). CDR3 length: 15 residues.

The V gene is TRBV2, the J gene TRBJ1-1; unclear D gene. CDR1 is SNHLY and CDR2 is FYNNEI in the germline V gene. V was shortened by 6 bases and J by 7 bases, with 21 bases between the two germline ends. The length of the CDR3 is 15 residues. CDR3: CASSPSVFLNGEAFF. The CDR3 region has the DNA TGTGCCAGCAGCCCCTCGGTTTTCCTCAACGGTGAAGCTTTCTTT. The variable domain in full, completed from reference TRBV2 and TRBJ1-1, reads EPEVTQTPSHQVTQMGQEVILRCVPISNHLYFYWYRQILGQKVEFLVSFYNNEISEKSEIFDDQFSVERPDGSNFTLKIRSTKLEDSAMYFCASSPSVFLNGEAFFGQGTRLTVV.

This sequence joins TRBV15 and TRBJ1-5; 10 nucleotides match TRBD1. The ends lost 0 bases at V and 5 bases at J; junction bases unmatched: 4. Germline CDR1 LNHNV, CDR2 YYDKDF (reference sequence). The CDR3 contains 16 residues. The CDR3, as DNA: TGTGCCACCAGCAGAGATTATGGACAGGGGGATCAGCCCCAGCATTTT. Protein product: CATSRDYGQGDQPQHF. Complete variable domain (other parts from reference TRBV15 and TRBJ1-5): DAMVIQNPRYQVTQFGKPVTLSCSQTLNHNVMYWYQQKSSQAPKLLFHYYDKDFNNEADTPDNFQSRRPNTSFCFLDIRSPGLGDTAMYLCATSRDYGQGDQPQHFGDGTRLSIL.

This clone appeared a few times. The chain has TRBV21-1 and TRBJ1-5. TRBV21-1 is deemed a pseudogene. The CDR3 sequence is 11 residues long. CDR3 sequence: CASSGGQPQHF. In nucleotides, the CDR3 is TGTGCCAGCAGCGGGGGACAGCCCCAGCATTTT.